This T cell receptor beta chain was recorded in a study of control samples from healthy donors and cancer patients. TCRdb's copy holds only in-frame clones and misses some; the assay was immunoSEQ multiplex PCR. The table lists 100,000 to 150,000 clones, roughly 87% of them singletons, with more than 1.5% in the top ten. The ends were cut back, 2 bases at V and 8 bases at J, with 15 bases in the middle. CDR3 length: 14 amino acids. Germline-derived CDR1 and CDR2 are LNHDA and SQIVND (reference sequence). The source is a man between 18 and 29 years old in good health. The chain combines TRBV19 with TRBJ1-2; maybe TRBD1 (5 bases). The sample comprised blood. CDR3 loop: CASSIYQGTRGYTF. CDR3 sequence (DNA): TGTGCCAGTAGTATATACCAAGGGACTCGGGGCTACACCTTC.